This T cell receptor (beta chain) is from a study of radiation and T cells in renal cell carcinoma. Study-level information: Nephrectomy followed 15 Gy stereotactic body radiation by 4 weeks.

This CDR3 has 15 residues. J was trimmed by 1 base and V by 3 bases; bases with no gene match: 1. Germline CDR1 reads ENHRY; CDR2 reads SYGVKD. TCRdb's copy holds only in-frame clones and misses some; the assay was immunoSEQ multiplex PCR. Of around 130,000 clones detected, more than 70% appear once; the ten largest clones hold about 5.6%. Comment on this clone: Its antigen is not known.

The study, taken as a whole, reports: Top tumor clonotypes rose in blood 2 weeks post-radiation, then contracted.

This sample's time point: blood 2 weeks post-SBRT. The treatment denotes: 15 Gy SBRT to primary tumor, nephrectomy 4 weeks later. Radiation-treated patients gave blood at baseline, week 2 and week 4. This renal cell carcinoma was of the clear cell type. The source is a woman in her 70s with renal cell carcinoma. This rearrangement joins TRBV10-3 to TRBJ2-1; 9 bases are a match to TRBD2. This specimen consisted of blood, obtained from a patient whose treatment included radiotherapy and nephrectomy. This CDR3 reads CAISDSGGSYNEQFF. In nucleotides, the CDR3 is TGTGCCATCAGTGATAGCGGGGGTTCCTACAATGAGCAGTTCTTC.